This T cell receptor (beta chain) is drawn from a study of blood T cell repertoires in COVID-19. Here immunoSEQ multiplex PCR was the method, and the copy in TCRdb shows in-frame clones only, minus some. Among about 150,000 clones listed, 88% were seen once. The V end was cut by 5 bases, the J end by 5 bases, with 15 bases between. The CDR3 is 14 residues long. The germline V gene encodes CDR1 SGHAT and CDR2 FQNNGV. The chain combines TRBV11-2 with TRBJ2-5; possibly TRBD1 for D (5 bases). The TCR sequence derives from a man aged 45 to 65 who had recovered from COVID-19. The sample consisted of peripheral blood. In DNA form, the CDR3 reads TGTGCCAGCAGCCCTACGGGCAGGGCGGAGACCCAGTACTTC. Protein: CASSPTGRAETQYF.